The 16 T cell receptor beta chains in this list originate from one sample, sequenced in a study of T cells after yellow fever vaccination. TCRdb re-called the 5' RACE reads through MiXCR, storing one row per CDR3 protein. The data contain approximately 150,000 distinct CDR3 sequences, roughly 8.8% of them singletons. The input for sequencing was CD8+ T cells sorted from PBMCs, taken 45 days after the yellow fever booster vaccination. The receptors shown here come from a man aged 18 to 35 who received the YFV17D yellow fever vaccine.

This clonotype was found many times. The J gene is TRBJ2-2, the V gene TRBV27; possible D gene TRBD2, 6 bases. Germline V gene data show CDR1 as MNHEY and CDR2 as SMNVEV (reference sequence). The CDR3 contains 14 residues. Trimming took 3 bases from V and 4 from J, leaving 9 bases between them. The CDR3 region has the DNA TGTGCCAGCAGTTTCGGAGGGGCCACCGGGGAGCTGTTTTTT. Translated: CASSFGGATGELFF.

The chain is built from TRBV10-3 and TRBJ2-7; 9 bases agree with TRBD1. This CDR3 comprises 13 residues. Germline values: CDR1 ENHRY, CDR2 SYGVKD. Losses at the gene ends were 9 bases for V and 4 bases for J; bases not matched to a gene: 7. Here the CDR3 reads CAIRDRVAYEQYF. The DNA of the CDR3 is TGTGCCATTCGGGACAGGGTAGCGTACGAGCAGTACTTC.

This clonotype was counted a few times. The genes are TRBV5-4 and TRBJ2-1; 11 nucleotides line up with TRBD2. The germline gives CDR1 SGHNT, CDR2 YYREEE (reference sequence). J gave up 4 bases and V 4 bases, and 7 bases lay outside the gene matches. The CDR3 covers 16 residues. The CDR3 coding sequence is TGTGCCAGCAGCCTACAACTAGCGGGGGTTTACAATGAGCAGTTCTTC. Its translation is CASSLQLAGVYNEQFF.

V gene TRBV29-1 combines with J gene TRBJ2-1; D is undetermined. The germline CDR1 and CDR2 sequences are SQVTM and ANQGSEA. The CDR3 covers 12 residues. V was cut by 6 bases and J by 0 bases, with 6 bases left in between. The CDR3 loop is CSVWSSYNEQFF. CDR3 sequence (DNA): TGCAGCGTCTGGAGCTCCTACAATGAGCAGTTCTTC.

CDR3 sequence: CASSPPAGSEANVLTF. The CDR3 DNA reads as TGCGCCAGCAGCCCTCCCGCAGGCAGTGAGGCCAACGTCCTGACTTTC. The rearrangement joins TRBV4-1 to TRBJ2-6; D gene uncertain. The CDR3 is 16 amino acids. Germline values: CDR1 MGHRA, CDR2 YSYEKL. V lost 4 bases and J lost 6, with 16 bases in between.

V gene TRBV20-1 combines with J gene TRBJ2-3; 13 bases agree with TRBD2. After removal of 3 bases from V and 3 bases from J, the junction contained 9 bases not matched to a gene. The CDR3 runs to 17 residues. Germline CDR1 is DFQATT and CDR2 is SNEGSKA (reference sequence). Here the CDR3 reads CSASPGLAGAKTDTQYF. The CDR3 DNA sequence: TGCAGTGCTAGCCCCGGACTAGCGGGGGCCAAAACAGATACGCAGTATTTT.

The chain carries TRBV9 and TRBJ1-1; D is undetermined. The CDR3 contains 13 residues. CDR1 is SGDLS, CDR2 YYNGEE, per germline. V was shortened by 0 bases and J by 5 bases, with 8 bases between the two germline ends. CDR3 loop: CASSVGSRTEAFF. Written as DNA, the CDR3 is TGTGCCAGCAGCGTAGGCTCAAGGACTGAAGCTTTCTTT. Filled out from reference TRBV9 and TRBJ1-1, the complete variable domain reads DSGVTQTPKHLITATGQRVTLRCSPRSGDLSVYWYQQSLDQGLQFLIQYYNGEERAKGNILERFSAQQFPDLHSELNLSSLELGDSALYFCASSVGSRTEAFFGQGTRLTVV.

This clonotype has ten or more counts. This sequence joins TRBV7-2 and TRBJ1-3, with D possibly matching TRBD1 (6 bases). The ends were cut back, 4 bases at V and 11 bases at J, with 24 bases in the middle. Germline V gives CDR1 SGHTA, CDR2 FQGNSA. CDR3 length: 16 residues. The CDR3 DNA follows: TGTGCCAGCAGCTGGGCACAGGGTACCCCACCAGTGGCCATATATTTT. Its protein is CASSWAQGTPPVAIYF.

This clonotype was picked up many times. The gene calls are TRBV27 and TRBJ2-5; TRBD2 agrees at 10 bases. In germline, CDR1 is MNHEY, CDR2 SMNVEV (reference sequence). This CDR3 region has 15 residues. Trimming took 2 bases from V and 2 from J; bases not matched to a gene: 2. As DNA, the CDR3 is TGTGCCAGCAGTTTACTAGCGGGGGATCAAGAGACCCAGTACTTC. Amino acid sequence: CASSLLAGDQETQYF.

This clonotype was seen only a few times. The genes are TRBV29-1 and TRBJ2-2, with no clear D. Looked up from germline, CDR1 is SQVTM and CDR2 is ANQGSEA. Trimming shortened V by 1 base and J by 8 bases, and 5 bases separated the two germline ends. There are 11 residues in the CDR3. Written as DNA, the CDR3 is TGCAGCGTTGAAGCGTGGGGGGAGCTGTTTTTT. Translating gives CSVEAWGELFF.

There are a few counts of this clonotype. The CDR3 protein is CASSYLPLAGRGPTEAFF. CDR3 nucleotides: TGTGCCAGCAGTTACCTTCCCCTAGCCGGGCGCGGGCCCACTGAAGCTTTCTTT. The chain recombines TRBV6-2 or TRBV6-3 with TRBJ1-1; D gene unclear. From germline, CDR1 is MNHEY and CDR2 SVGEGT. V was clipped by 2 bases and J by 4 bases, with 23 bases between them. This CDR3 is 18 amino acids long.

This clonotype was counted a few times. This chain connects TRBV2 to TRBJ2-3; 9 bases align to TRBD2. This CDR3 has 17 residues. V was pared by 5 bases and J by 2 bases, with 11 bases of the junction left unmatched. Germline V gene data show CDR1 as SNHLY and CDR2 as FYNNEI. CDR3 DNA sequence: TGTGCCAGCAGTCCCCTGAAGCGGGGGGCCTTCACAGATACGCAGTATTTT. It yields the protein CASSPLKRGAFTDTQYF.

The chain combines TRBV7-9 with TRBJ1-2, with D perhaps matching TRBD1 (5 bases). The CDR3 sequence is 15 residues long. V was clipped by 6 bases and J by 2 bases, with 16 bases between them. The germline gives CDR1 SEHNR, CDR2 FQNEAQ (reference sequence). The CDR3 nucleotides are TGTGCCAGCAGTTTCCCCGGGACGGACAACTATGGCTACACCTTC. This translates into CASSFPGTDNYGYTF. The entire variable domain, with the rest obtained from reference TRBV7-9 and TRBJ1-2, is as follows: DTGVSQNPRHKITKRGQNVTFRCDPISEHNRLYWYRQTLGQGPEFLTYFQNEAQLEKSRLLSDRFSAERPKGSFSTLEIQRTEQGDSAMYLCASSFPGTDNYGYTFGSGTRLTVV.

There are a few counts of this clonotype. The V gene is TRBV4-3, the J gene TRBJ2-1; 12 bases agree with TRBD2. The CDR3 spans 16 residues. V shed 3 bases, J shed 4 bases, and the junction held 4 bases outside the gene matches. Per germline, CDR1 LGHNA and CDR2 YSLEER. CDR3 bases: TGCGCCAGCAGCCACGGACTAGCGGGGATGTACAATGAGCAGTTCTTC. Translation gives CASSHGLAGMYNEQFF.

The V gene is TRBV19, the J gene TRBJ1-1; D is ambiguous. Between the trimmed V and J ends, which lost 3 bases and 8 bases, there was a span of 13 bases. This CDR3 is built from 13 residues. Germline V gives CDR1 LNHDA, CDR2 SQIVND (reference sequence). CDR3 loop: CASSIRSGIEAFF. CDR3 nucleotide sequence: TGTGCCAGTAGTATCAGGTCGGGCATCGAAGCTTTCTTT.

The DNA for the CDR3 is TGTGCCAGCCAAAACCGGGACTGGGAATACAATGAGCAGTTCTTC. Translating gives CASQNRDWEYNEQFF. J is TRBJ2-1 and V is TRBV2; D possibly corresponds to TRBD2 (6 bases). V was clipped by 8 bases and J by 4 bases, with 18 bases between them. The CDR3 runs to 15 residues. Germline V gene sequence: CDR1 SNHLY, CDR2 FYNNEI.